The source of this T cell receptor beta chain is a study of CD8 T cells in ankylosing spondylitis. 5'-RACE, quantitative and with molecular barcodes, yielded the TCR beta libraries. MiXCR was run by TCRdb on the 5' RACE reads, yielding one entry per CDR3 protein. The sample has 150,000 to 200,000 distinct CDR3 sequences, roughly 12% seen once. Per the germline V gene, CDR1 is DFQATT and CDR2 is SNEGSKA (reference sequence). The germline V and J ends were trimmed by 0 bases and 1 base, with 10 bases remaining between them. The CDR3 covers 14 residues. This clonotype turned up a few times. Its antigen is unidentified. Study observations and caveats: Relatively rare in peripheral blood, disease-linked clones were also CD8+.

The clonotype originates from a male donor with ankylosing spondylitis or in good health (not recorded which). This rearrangement joins TRBV20-1 to TRBJ2-7, with D perhaps assigned TRBD1 or TRBD2 (5 bases each). Sequenced sample: blood, either unsorted or a sorted T cell fraction (not recorded which). The CDR3 coding sequence is TGCAGTGCTAGAGATACAGGACTGTCCTACGAGCAGTACTTC. Translating gives CSARDTGLSYEQYF.